Listed below are T cell receptor beta chains from one sample, sequenced in a study of response to subunit inactivated influenza vaccine. TCRdb re-called the RT-PCR reads through MiXCR, storing one row per CDR3 protein. The data contain hundreds of thousands of distinct CDR3 sequences, about 8% of them singletons. The sequenced sample was PBMCs from blood, obtained less than 30 months after vaccination. The source of these receptors is a man in his fifties or sixties who received an inactivated influenza vaccine. Both conserved end residues are part of each CDR3. Fields, in order: clone size, V gene, D gene, J gene, CDR3 DNA, CDR3 protein. A D gene is named only where the DNA matches it firmly. Rows may omit the clone size; those that give it use once, few, many or a size class.

few	TRBV7-3	TRBD1	TRBJ2-1	TGTGCCAGCAGCTCCGGGACAGGGATCTACAATGAGCAGTTCTTC	CASSSGTGIYNEQFF
many	TRBV28	-	TRBJ2-1	TGTGCCAGCAGTTTACTGAGGGTCGGGGAGCAGTTCTTC	CASSLLRVGEQFF
few	TRBV4-3	-	TRBJ2-5	TGCGCCAGCAGCCAAGATTCGTGGGCCCAAGAGACCCAGTACTTC	CASSQDSWAQETQYF
many	TRBV6-6	-	TRBJ1-1	TGTGCCAGCAGCCGTTCAGGGTTCACTGAAGCTTTCTTT	CASSRSGFTEAFF
few	TRBV12-3/TRBV12-4	TRBD1	TRBJ1-6	TGTGCCAGCAGCTACGGACAGGGGAATTCACCCCTCCACTTT	CASSYGQGNSPLHF
many	TRBV12-3/TRBV12-4	-	TRBJ1-2	TGTGCCAGCAGCCGTGGACAGCTTCCTAACTATGGCTACACCTTC	CASSRGQLPNYGYTF
few	TRBV7-9	TRBD1	TRBJ2-7	TGTGCCAGCAGCTCGGGACAGGCCAACTACTACGAGCAGTACTTC	CASSSGQANYYEQYF
-	TRBV6-2/TRBV6-3	-	TRBJ2-7	TGTGCCAGCAGTTACGGTCCTCCGGGCGAGCAGTACTTC	CASSYGPPGEQYF
many	TRBV10-3	-	TRBJ2-1	TGTGCCATCAGTTATCAGGGACTCCCCCCTAACGGCAATGAGCAGTTCTTC	CAISYQGLPPNGNEQFF
many	TRBV2	-	TRBJ2-3	TGTGCCAGCAGTGAGGCAGGCCCCAGGGATACGCAGTATTTT	CASSEAGPRDTQYF
few	TRBV11-2	TRBD2	TRBJ2-2	TGTGCCAGCAGCTTAGTACGGGGGGGCCTCCGGGAGCTGTTTTTT	CASSLVRGGLRELFF
few	TRBV14	TRBD1	TRBJ2-1	TGTGCCAGCAGCCGTCTCGGACAGGGGATGTTCCATGAGCAGTTCTTC	CASSRLGQGMFHEQFF
-	TRBV9	-	TRBJ2-3	TGTGCCAGCAGCCCGCGGGTGAATTTAGATACGCAGTATTTT	CASSPRVNLDTQYF
-	TRBV3-1	TRBD1	TRBJ2-4	TGTGCCAGCAGCCAAGGGGGACAGGCGGCCATTCAGTACTTC	CASSQGGQAAIQYF
many	TRBV12-3/TRBV12-4	-	TRBJ2-3	TGTGCCAGCAGCTCCAGGGGGGGGACAACCAATACGCAGTATTTT	CASSSRGGTTNTQYF
many	TRBV7-6	TRBD1	TRBJ1-2	TGTGCCAGCAGCCCACAGGGGATCTATGGCTACACCTTC	CASSPQGIYGYTF
few	TRBV6-1	-	TRBJ2-3	TGTGCCAGCAGCTTCAACCGGGACACCGGCACAGATACGCAGTATTTT	CASSFNRDTGTDTQYF
few	TRBV27	-	TRBJ2-2	TGTGCCAGCAGAAAGGGAATCGCGAACACCGGGGAGCTGTTTTTT	CASRKGIANTGELFF
-	TRBV10-3	-	TRBJ2-5	TGTGCCATCAGTGATGTGGCTTTTGTTGGCGAGACCCAGTACTTC	CAISDVAFVGETQYF
many	TRBV21-1	-	TRBJ1-5	TGTGCCAGAAGCAATCAGCCCCAGCATTTT	CARSNQPQHF
many	TRBV28	TRBD2	TRBJ2-3	TGTGCCAGCAGTCTCCAAGGAGCGGGGAGCACAGATACGCAGTATTTT	CASSLQGAGSTDTQYF
many	TRBV20-1	-	TRBJ1-2	TGCAGTGCTTACAGCTATGGCTACACCTTC	CSAYSYGYTF
many	TRBV20-1	-	TRBJ2-1	TGCAGTGCTACCCCGGCCCGGGGAACACTTCGTGAGCAGTTCTTC	CSATPARGTLREQFF
-	TRBV28	TRBD2	TRBJ2-1	TGTGCCAGCAGTTTAGGCGCTAGCGGGTCATCCTACAATGAGCAGTTCTTC	CASSLGASGSSYNEQFF
-	TRBV20-1	-	TRBJ2-7	TGCAGTGCAAAGGGCCGGACAATGCCCTACGAGCAGTACTTC	CSAKGRTMPYEQYF
few	TRBV6-1	TRBD2	TRBJ2-1	TGTGCCAGCAGTCGACGGGAGGCCTACTACAATGAGCAGTTCTTC	CASSRREAYYNEQFF
-	TRBV12-3/TRBV12-4	-	TRBJ1-3	TGTGCCAGCAGTTCTCCTACAGGAAACACCATATATTTT	CASSSPTGNTIYF
few	TRBV20-1	-	TRBJ1-1	TGCAGTGCTAGGGGTAGGGACAAGGCTGAAGCTTTCTTT	CSARGRDKAEAFF
many	TRBV4-1	TRBD1	TRBJ1-2	TGCGCCAGCAGCCAAGGCCCGGGACAGAGCTATGGCTACACCTTC	CASSQGPGQSYGYTF
many	TRBV12-3/TRBV12-4	-	TRBJ1-2	TGTGCCAGCAGTGATCAGGGGACTGGCTACACCTTC	CASSDQGTGYTF
few	TRBV29-1	TRBD2	TRBJ2-7	TGCAGCGCCCGACTAGCGGGAGGCACCTACGAGCAGTACTTC	CSARLAGGTYEQYF
few	TRBV27	TRBD2	TRBJ2-2	TGTGCCAGCAGTTTGGGACTAATGGCGGGAGGGGAGCTGTTTTTT	CASSLGLMAGGELFF
few	TRBV5-1	-	TRBJ2-2	TGCGCCAGCAGCGGGGGGGCTGGACGGCTGAACACCGGGGAGCTGTTTTTT	CASSGGAGRLNTGELFF
-	TRBV7-2	TRBD2	TRBJ2-1	TGTGCCAGCAGCCAAATAGCGGGAGGAAGCCATGAGCAGTTCTTC	CASSQIAGGSHEQFF
few	TRBV6-1	-	TRBJ1-6	TGTGCCAGCAGTGATCTTGGGTGGGGTAATTCACCCCTCCACTTT	CASSDLGWGNSPLHF
-	TRBV7-9	-	TRBJ2-3	TGTGCCAGCAGCTTTTTCGCCGTTCCGGACGATACGCAGTATTTT	CASSFFAVPDDTQYF
-	TRBV7-8	TRBD1	TRBJ2-2	TGTGCCAGCAGCTCACCGGGACAGGGTTACACCGGGGAGCTGTTTTTT	CASSSPGQGYTGELFF
few	TRBV7-2	-	TRBJ1-2	TGTGCCAGCAGCGTGATTGACACAGGGATTAATGGCTACACCTTC	CASSVIDTGINGYTF
many	TRBV29-1	-	TRBJ2-7	TGCAAACAAACGGGGGGACACCACTACGAGCAGTACTTC	CKQTGGHHYEQYF
few	TRBV6-1	-	TRBJ2-5	TGTGCCAGCACTAAGTATGTCGCGGGAGAGACCCAGTACTTC	CASTKYVAGETQYF
few	TRBV12-3/TRBV12-4	TRBD1	TRBJ1-2	TGTGCCAGCAGTTTATTCGGACAGGGGGGCAATGGCTACACCTTC	CASSLFGQGGNGYTF
many	TRBV5-1	-	TRBJ2-1	TGCGCCAGCAGCAGAGAAGCTGGCTCCTACAATGAGCAGTTCTTC	CASSREAGSYNEQFF
-	TRBV7-2	TRBD2	TRBJ2-7	TGTGCCAGCAGCTTAGACGTAGCGGGAGCTTATAACGAGCAGTACTTC	CASSLDVAGAYNEQYF
many	TRBV4-1	-	TRBJ1-4	TGCGCCAGCAGCCAAGCCGTCGACCTGCGGGAGGAAAAACTGTTTTTT	CASSQAVDLREEKLFF
many	TRBV4-1	TRBD1	TRBJ2-7	TGCGCCAGCAGCCAAGATCAGGTAGGACAGGGCTACGAGCAGTACTTC	CASSQDQVGQGYEQYF
-	TRBV20-1	-	TRBJ1-2	TGCAGTGCCCCCCCGGACAGCAACTATGGCTACACCTTC	CSAPPDSNYGYTF
-	TRBV14	-	TRBJ2-5	TGTGCCAGCAGCCCCGGGATCCGAGAGACCCAGTACTTC	CASSPGIRETQYF
few	TRBV20-1	TRBD2	TRBJ2-3	TGCAGTGCTAGAGGCGGGAGCCGTAGCACAGATACGCAGTATTTT	CSARGGSRSTDTQYF
-	TRBV20-1	TRBD1	TRBJ1-5	TGCAGTGCTACACCCGGGACAGCAAATCAGCCCCAGCATTTT	CSATPGTANQPQHF